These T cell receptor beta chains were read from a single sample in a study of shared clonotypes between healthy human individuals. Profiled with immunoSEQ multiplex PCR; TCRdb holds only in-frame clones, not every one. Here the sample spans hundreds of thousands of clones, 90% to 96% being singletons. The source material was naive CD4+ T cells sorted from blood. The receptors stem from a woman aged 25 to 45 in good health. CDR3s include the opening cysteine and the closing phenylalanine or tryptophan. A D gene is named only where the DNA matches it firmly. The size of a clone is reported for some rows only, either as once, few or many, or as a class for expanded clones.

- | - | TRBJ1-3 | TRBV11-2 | CASSLGSAYPGNTIYF | TGTGCCAGCAGCTTAGGATCAGCTTACCCTGGAAACACCATATATTTT
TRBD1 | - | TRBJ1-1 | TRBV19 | CASSKTGDNAEAFF | TGTGCCAGTAGTAAGACAGGGGATAATGCTGAAGCTTTCTTT
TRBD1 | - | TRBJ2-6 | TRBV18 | CASSPRDRAWGANVLTF | TGTGCCAGCTCACCACGGGACAGGGCATGGGGGGCCAACGTCCTGACTTTC
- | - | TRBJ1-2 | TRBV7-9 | CASSVTGPEVGYTF | TGTGCCAGCAGCGTAACAGGGCCCGAGGTCGGCTACACCTTC
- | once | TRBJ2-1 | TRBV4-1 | CATQPAFEYNEQFF | TGCGCCACCCAGCCGGCATTCGAATACAATGAGCAGTTCTTC
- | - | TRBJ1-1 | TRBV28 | CASSLLRSEAFF | TGTGCCAGCAGTTTACTTAGGTCTGAAGCTTTCTTT
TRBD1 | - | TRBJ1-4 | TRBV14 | CASSPGTGRTNEKLFF | TGTGCCAGCAGCCCCGGGACAGGCAGAACTAATGAAAAACTGTTTTTT
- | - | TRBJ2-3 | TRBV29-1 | CSVGTSRQYF | TGCAGCGTTGGAACCTCCCGTCAGTATTTT
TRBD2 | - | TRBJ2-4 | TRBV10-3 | CAISDTLAGNVHIQYF | TGTGCCATCAGTGACACCCTAGCGGGGAACGTACACATTCAGTACTTC
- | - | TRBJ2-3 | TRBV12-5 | CASGFGFGTDTQYF | TGTGCTAGTGGTTTCGGATTCGGCACAGATACGCAGTATTTT
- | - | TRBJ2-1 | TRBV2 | CASSVYNEQFF | TGTGCCAGTTCAGTGTACAATGAGCAGTTCTTC
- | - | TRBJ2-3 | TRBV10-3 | CAISPGLFGSTDTQYF | TGTGCCATCAGCCCTGGTCTCTTCGGTTCGACAGATACGCAGTATTTT
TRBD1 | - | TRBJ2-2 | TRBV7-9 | CASSPRDRGTGELFF | TGTGCCAGCAGCCCCCGGGACAGGGGCACCGGGGAGCTGTTTTTT
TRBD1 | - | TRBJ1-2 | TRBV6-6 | CASTPDRNNNYGYTF | TGTGCCAGCACCCCGGACAGGAATAACAACTATGGCTACACCTTC
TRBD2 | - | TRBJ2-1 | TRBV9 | CASSQTRLASVHNEQFF | TGTGCCAGCAGCCAAACTCGACTAGCGTCAGTCCACAATGAGCAGTTCTTC
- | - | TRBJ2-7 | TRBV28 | CASRFPQGPDEQYF | TGTGCCAGCAGATTCCCCCAGGGTCCTGACGAGCAGTACTTC